This T cell receptor (beta chain) comes out of a study of T cells in Graves' hyperthyroidism and ophthalmopathy (dated by TCRdb to about 2019). Notes on the research overall: Peripheral blood samples were taken at initial diagnosis, before any treatment was given. A discovery cohort of fewer than 110 patients, about 40 with Graves' ophthalmopathy and 55 to 65 with stable Graves' hyperthyroidism, was used to find distinguishing TCR V-J signatures. Prospective prediction of ophthalmopathy was tested in an independent validation cohort consisting of some 18 hyperthyroidism patients and approximately 16 patients who later progressed to ophthalmopathy. The 100 discovery patients were randomly split 7:3 into training and test sets. In addition, the study compared T-cell repertoires in thyroid tissue and in blood from about 6 Graves' hyperthyroidism patients. After sampling, hyperthyroidism patients received methimazole starting at 30 mg daily, and ophthalmopathy patients received high-dose intravenous methylprednisolone. The paper describes TCR Vbeta CDR3 sequencing of fewer than 150 peripheral blood samples, made up of roughly 40 ophthalmopathy patients, some 80 hyperthyroidism patients and around 17 progressor patients. Points the paper makes about the study in general: A model built on a 13 V-J signature distinguished ophthalmopathy from stable hyperthyroidism, reaching 87.88% sensitivity and around 82% specificity in cross-validation and 80%/75% in testing. No statistical method was used to fix the sample size in advance, and group allocation was not hidden from the investigators. During validation, the model predicted progression to ophthalmopathy a median of roughly six months ahead of onset, with 60% to 71% sensitivity and 72% to 80% specificity. Most expanded thyroid clonotypes (frequency above 0.001) were also found in blood, which suggests that blood repertoires may mirror thyroid immune responses.

Amplification of TCR beta CDR3 regions was carried out from RNA transcripts. A first-round RT-PCR of the TCR CDR3 used the HTBI primer set with the Qiagen OneStep RT-PCR kit. Libraries were constructed in a second round of multiplex PCR, after which size selection and purification were performed. The libraries were sequenced on an Illumina HiSeq2000 using paired-end 100 bp reads. Regarding the original processing steps: SOAPnuke was used to process the raw data, with reads discarded if the reads contained adapters or uncalled bases, had a mean Phred below 15, or lacked an exact constant-primer or identifier match. COPE v1.2.5 was used to merge high-quality paired reads, and clonotypes were defined as unique nucleotide sequences. MiTCR v1.1 was used to align the clonotypes against IMGT TRBV, TRBD and TRBJ reference segments. The analysis included only V-J combinations with a frequency above 0.0001, which together covered around 99% of the repertoires. A TCS score was defined as the ratio between F50 (clonal expansion) and ExV (chaos), using BLOSUM62-based TCRdist between CDR3 peptides within each V-J. Welch's t-statistics and random forest reduced 514 V-J features to some 14, which were used in a naive Bayes classifier (R e1071). TCRdb trimmed public reads at Q25 via fastp, called clones via MiXCR and kept in-frame beta chains. CDR3 protein sequences are deduplicated, and each keeps its most common genes and DNA. It is TCRdb's table, rather than the study itself, that gives the V and J calls and clone size. The sample records approximately 300,000 distinct CDR3 sequences, approximately 15% of which are singletons. The ten largest clonotypes hold about 51% of the sample.

The CDR3 goes from the cysteine to the phenylalanine over 15 residues. Just CDR3 DNA is preserved here, 45 bases in frame from base 1. A distance of 18 bases separates the germline ends of V and J, which lose 4 bases and 5 bases respectively. The germline V gene yields SGHRS for CDR1 and YFSETQ for CDR2. Comments on this clonotype: What this receptor recognizes is not known. One base away there is no much larger clone; base qualities are not given.

In the ophthalmopathy patients, disease was moderately to severely active, with a Clinical Activity Score of 3 or more, a NOSPECS grade of 4 or more, and a duration of less than 3 months. Patients with uncontrolled infections, other autoimmune diseases, pregnancy or lactation were excluded. Diagnoses were based on clinical symptoms, serum thyroxine and TRAb, thyroid ultrasound and orbital computed tomography. Ficoll-Paque density gradient centrifugation was used to isolate PBMCs from 9.5 to 10 ml of fresh peripheral blood. Total RNA was extracted with Trizol reagent, and quality was checked on an Agilent 2100 Bioanalyzer.

The origin of this receptor is a woman aged 55-69 years with Graves' ophthalmopathy. The chain is made from TRBV5-1 and TRBJ1-1; the D region possibly corresponds to TRBD1 (5 bases align). Sequencing used blood. The nucleotide sequence is TGCGCCAGCAGCCCTTCCAGTCGGGGGGGGACTGAAGCTTTCTTT. This translates into CASSPSSRGGTEAFF.